The 28 T cell receptor beta chains listed next were all sequenced from one sample in a study of T cell changes during pregnancy in multiple sclerosis. The protocol was immunoSEQ multiplex PCR, while the TCRdb copy is restricted to in-frame clones and leaves out a portion. The sample yields about 20,000 clones, 80% to 90% seen once. The sequencing here drew on CD8+ T cells from peripheral blood mononuclear cells, taken after pregnancy. The source of these receptors is a female donor in good health, enrolled as a control in a pregnancy study.

The V gene is TRBV27, the J gene TRBJ2-6; D is unclear. Germline assignment: CDR1 MNHEY and CDR2 SMNVEV (reference sequence). V was clipped by 2 bases and J by 0 bases, with 14 bases between them. The CDR3 has 18 amino acids. CDR3 in amino acids: CASSLTLPTISGANVLTF. DNA for the CDR3: TGTGCCAGCAGTTTAACTCTACCAACCATCTCTGGGGCCAACGTCCTGACTTTC.

The chain combines TRBV5-6 with TRBJ2-3; 7 bases fit TRBD1. Germline CDR1 reads SGHDT; CDR2 reads YYEEEE. CDR3 length: 15 residues. Germline trimming cut 2 bases from V and 1 base from J; bases unmatched to any gene: 4. The CDR3 region has the DNA TGTGCCAGCAGCTTTCCAGGGGGTGGCACAGATACGCAGTATTTT. Translation gives CASSFPGGGTDTQYF.

The rearrangement joins TRBV7-8 to TRBJ2-3; TRBD1 matches at 7 bases. The ends lost 5 bases at V and 0 bases at J; junction bases unmatched: 8. CDR3 length: 16 residues. Germline V lookup: CDR1 SGHVS, CDR2 FQNEAQ. The CDR3 sequence: CASSQKGGVSTDTQYF. Written as DNA, the CDR3 is TGTGCCAGCAGCCAAAAAGGGGGCGTGAGCACAGATACGCAGTATTTT.

This chain links TRBV19 with TRBJ1-1; D remains ambiguous. The germline gives CDR1 LNHDA, CDR2 SQIVND (reference sequence). Deletions cut 5 bases from V and 7 bases from J, with 20 bases between. The CDR3 extends over 15 amino acids. CDR3 loop: CASSEGPLGANEAFF. The CDR3 DNA follows: TGTGCCAGTAGTGAAGGACCGTTGGGAGCGAATGAAGCTTTCTTT.

The sample holds a few counts of this clone. The rearrangement uses TRBV7-6 and TRBJ1-1; a possible D gene is TRBD1 (6 bases). Germline loops: CDR1 SGHVS, CDR2 FNYEAQ. The V and J ends lost 6 bases and 3 bases respectively, with 26 bases between them. This CDR3 has 18 amino acids. CDR3 coding DNA: TGTGCCAGCAGACTAAGAGGGGGGGGCCTGGGTTACGACACTGAAGCTTTCTTT. Translated: CASRLRGGGLGYDTEAFF.

The chain has TRBV10-1 and TRBJ1-5; D is unresolved. The CDR3 length is 13 residues. Germline assignment: CDR1 WNHNN and CDR2 SYGVQD (reference sequence). Trimming removed 2 bases at V and 5 bases at J, with 7 bases between. The CDR3 loop is CASSEGHDQPQHF. For the CDR3, the DNA is TGCGCCAGCAGTGAGGGGCATGATCAGCCCCAGCATTTT.

DNA for the CDR3: TGTGCCAGTAGTATAAGAGGGAACTACAATGAGCAGTTCTTC. Translated, it gives CASSIRGNYNEQFF. V gene TRBV19 combines with J gene TRBJ2-1; tentatively, D is TRBD2 (5 bases). Germline V gives CDR1 LNHDA, CDR2 SQIVND (reference sequence). Trimming pared 2 bases from V and 3 bases from J, leaving 8 bases between. The CDR3 runs to 14 residues.

V gene TRBV30 combines with J gene TRBJ2-1, with a tentative D call TRBD2 (6 bases). Germline-derived CDR1 and CDR2 are GTSNPN and SVGIG (reference sequence). V lost 5 bases, J lost 5 bases, and 19 bases lay in between. The CDR3 spans 15 residues. The CDR3 DNA sequence: TGTGCCTGGTCACGAAAGGCGGCGGGACACAATGAGCAGTTCTTC. It translates to CAWSRKAAGHNEQFF.

The rearrangement joins TRBV11-3 to TRBJ2-3; perhaps TRBD1 as D (5 bases). Trimming pared 5 bases from V and 7 bases from J, leaving 16 bases between. The germline V gene has CDR1 SGHNT and CDR2 YENEEA. The CDR3 is 14 residues long. CDR3 DNA: TGTGCCAGCAGCCCCACAGGCCCCATGTATACGCAGTATTTT. Encoded protein: CASSPTGPMYTQYF.

The CDR3 sequence is CASSPTSGKGYNEQFF. For the CDR3, the DNA is TGTGCCAGCAGTCCCACTAGCGGGAAGGGATACAATGAGCAGTTCTTC. The chain couples TRBV6-4 to TRBJ2-1; 10 positions match TRBD2. The CDR3 sequence is 16 residues long. Germline trimming cut 5 bases from V and 4 bases from J; bases unmatched to any gene: 8. Germline loops: CDR1 MRHNA, CDR2 SNTAGT.

The CDR3 is CASSLEGGPLLYNEQFF. In nucleotides, the CDR3 is TGTGCCAGCAGCTTGGAGGGGGGGCCCCTTTTGTACAATGAGCAGTTCTTC. The chain has TRBV5-6 and TRBJ2-1; the D gene is possibly TRBD2 (7 bases). CDR1 and CDR2 from the germline V gene are SGHDT and YYEEEE. The V gene lost 0 bases and the J gene lost 4 bases, with 17 bases spanning the gap. The CDR3 is made up of 17 amino acids.

There are a few counts of this clone. The chain carries TRBV7-9 and TRBJ1-4; no firm D call. The CDR3 loop spans 15 amino acids. Trimming took off 5 bases at V and 0 bases at J, with 10 bases between the two ends. Per the germline V gene, CDR1 is SEHNR and CDR2 is FQNEAQ (reference sequence). The CDR3 protein is CASSGDVTTNEKLFF. The CDR3 bases are TGTGCCAGCAGCGGAGACGTTACAACTAATGAAAAACTGTTTTTT.

This clone was detected once. The CDR3 coding sequence is TGTGCCAGCAGTCCTTGGACTAGCGGGGAAGATGAGCAGTTCTTC. This encodes CASSPWTSGEDEQFF. The J gene is TRBJ2-1, the V gene TRBV6-5; TRBD2 agrees at 12 bases. CDR1 MNHEY and CDR2 SVGAGI come from the germline V gene. The CDR3 has 15 residues. With 5 bases clipped from V and 8 bases from J, the junction kept 7 bases outside the gene matches.

The V and J genes are TRBV19 and TRBJ2-7, with TRBD2 as a possible D gene (6 bases). From germline, CDR1 is LNHDA and CDR2 SQIVND (reference sequence). Trimming removed 5 bases at V and 3 bases at J, with 17 bases between. This CDR3 comprises 15 residues. The CDR3 protein is CASSPLEGTLYEQYF. CDR3 sequence (DNA): TGTGCCAGTAGTCCCTTGGAGGGGACCCTCTACGAGCAGTACTTC.

The gene calls are TRBV19 and TRBJ1-2; perhaps TRBD1 as D (6 bases). This CDR3 comprises 14 residues. Germline loops: CDR1 LNHDA, CDR2 SQIVND (reference sequence). Deletions cut 6 bases from V and 3 bases from J, with 14 bases between. This CDR3 reads CASRAAGADYGYTF. CDR3 DNA sequence: TGTGCCAGTAGAGCGGCAGGGGCAGACTATGGCTACACCTTC.

The chain uses TRBV19 and TRBJ2-1; D perhaps matches TRBD2 (6 bases). The CDR3 runs 13 residues. Germline lookup yields CDR1 LNHDA and CDR2 SQIVND (reference sequence). Trimming took off 0 bases at V and 13 bases at J, with 13 bases between the two ends. CDR3 loop: CASSIDPGVPQFF. The DNA for the CDR3 is TGTGCCAGTAGTATAGATCCGGGAGTACCCCAGTTCTTC.

The J gene is TRBJ2-7, the V gene TRBV28, with D possibly matching TRBD2 (5 bases). Trimming removed 7 bases from V and 2 bases from J, with 15 bases in between. This CDR3 is 14 amino acids long. The V gene's germline CDR1 is MDHEN and CDR2 SYDVKM. CDR3 DNA sequence: TGTGCCAGCAACCCGGGATCCCCCACCTACGAGCAGTACTTC. Protein sequence: CASNPGSPTYEQYF.

The rearrangement joins TRBV7-8 to TRBJ1-1, with D possibly being TRBD1 (6 bases). The CDR3 totals 14 residues. Per germline, CDR1 SGHVS and CDR2 FQNEAQ. V shed 3 bases and J shed 1 base, with 9 bases lying between them. In nucleotides, the CDR3 is TGTGCCAGCAGCTTCACCAGGGGGAACACTGAAGCTTTCTTT. Translating gives CASSFTRGNTEAFF.

The rearrangement joins TRBV5-6 to TRBJ1-2; 7 bases are a match to TRBD1. This CDR3 is 14 amino acids long. Germline V gene data show CDR1 as SGHDT and CDR2 as YYEEEE. V gave up 4 bases and J gave up 5 bases; unmatched junction bases: 8. CDR3 loop: CASSAGTASYGYTF. DNA of the CDR3: TGTGCCAGCAGCGCTGGGACAGCCTCTTATGGCTACACCTTC. Using reference TRBV5-6 and TRBJ1-2 for the parts outside the CDR3, the full variable domain is DAGVTQSPTHLIKTRGQQVTLRCSPKSGHDTVSWYQQALGQGPQFIFQYYEEEERQRGNFPDRFSGHQFPNYSSELNVNALLLGDSALYLCASSAGTASYGYTFGSGTRLTVV.

This clone was detected only once. The chain links TRBV18 to TRBJ1-1, with D unclear. The CDR3 sequence is 15 residues long. The germline V gene has CDR1 KGHSH and CDR2 LQKENI. Deletions cut 3 bases from V and 1 base from J, with 12 bases between. The CDR3 sequence: CASSPGQAKNTEAFF. The CDR3, as DNA: TGTGCCAGCTCACCGGGCCAAGCAAAGAACACTGAAGCTTTCTTT.

Written as DNA, the CDR3 is TGCGCCAGCAGCTCCGTCGGGACAGGGTTCTACGAGCAGTACTTC. Translating it yields CASSSVGTGFYEQYF. This chain uses TRBV5-1 with TRBJ2-7; 9 bases are shared with TRBD1. With V trimmed by 3 bases and J by 3 bases, 7 bases remained unmatched. CDR1 and CDR2 (germline): SGHRS, YFSETQ. This CDR3 spans 15 amino acids.

This chain links TRBV19 with TRBJ1-5, with D tentatively TRBD1 (6 bases). CDR1 is LNHDA and CDR2 is SQIVND in the germline V gene (reference sequence). With 0 bases removed from V and 6 bases from J, the gap between germline ends came to 12 bases. This CDR3 has 15 residues. CDR3 in amino acids: CASSIEQGGGQPQHF. DNA for the CDR3: TGTGCCAGTAGTATAGAACAGGGAGGGGGTCAGCCCCAGCATTTT.

The genes are TRBV9 and TRBJ1-1; perhaps TRBD1 as D (5 bases). Germline V gene sequence: CDR1 SGDLS, CDR2 YYNGEE. The CDR3 spans 14 residues. Trimming cost V 2 bases and J 5 bases, with 13 bases left between them. The CDR3 DNA reads TGTGCCAGCAGCGTCGCCCGGAAGGGGACTGAAGCTTTCTTT. Its translation: CASSVARKGTEAFF.

This chain connects TRBV4-1 to TRBJ2-2; 7 bases fit TRBD2. The V segment lost 1 base and the J segment 5 bases; nucleotides outside the gene matches: 10. CDR1 MGHRA and CDR2 YSYEKL come from the germline V gene. The CDR3 is made up of 17 amino acids. CDR3: CASSQGLAGVLTGELFF. CDR3 bases: TGCGCCAGCAGCCAAGGCCTTGCGGGAGTTTTGACCGGGGAGCTGTTTTTT.

This clone was counted between two and nine times. The chain employs TRBV6-5 and TRBJ1-1; tentatively, D is TRBD1 (6 bases). This CDR3 spans 12 amino acids. The germline gives CDR1 MNHEY, CDR2 SVGAGI. Trimming pared 4 bases from V and 11 bases from J, leaving 14 bases between. The chain's CDR3 is CASSFSTGPAFF. The CDR3, as DNA: TGTGCCAGCAGTTTCTCGACAGGCCCCGCTTTCTTT.

This chain links TRBV4-1 with TRBJ2-1; weak D call: TRBD2 (5 bases). Germline-derived CDR1 and CDR2 are MGHRA and YSYEKL. V lost 3 bases and J lost 10, with 10 bases in between. The CDR3 runs to 12 residues. As DNA, the CDR3 is TGCGCCAGCAGCCAGGACGGACTGGAGCAGTTCTTC. It yields the protein CASSQDGLEQFF.

The rearrangement links TRBV4-1 to TRBJ2-7; 8 bases align to TRBD2. There are 15 residues in the CDR3. CDR1 MGHRA and CDR2 YSYEKL come from the germline V gene. With V trimmed by 4 bases and J by 4 bases, 9 bases remained unmatched. The CDR3 sequence: CASSPAPLAAYEQYF. The CDR3 region has the DNA TGCGCCAGCAGCCCCGCCCCACTAGCGGCGTACGAGCAGTACTTC.

This chain uses TRBV7-9 with TRBJ2-1, with 13 positions matching TRBD2. The germline gives CDR1 SEHNR, CDR2 FQNEAQ (reference sequence). The CDR3 runs to 18 residues. After removal of 1 base from V and 6 bases from J, the junction contained 9 bases not matched to a gene. CDR3 in amino acids: CASSLGLAGGSPGNEQFF. The CDR3 DNA reads TGTGCCAGCAGCTTAGGACTAGCGGGGGGCTCGCCTGGCAATGAGCAGTTCTTC. Full variable domain (remainder filled in from reference TRBV7-9 and TRBJ2-1): DTGVSQNPRHKITKRGQNVTFRCDPISEHNRLYWYRQTLGQGPEFLTYFQNEAQLEKSRLLSDRFSAERPKGSFSTLEIQRTEQGDSAMYLCASSLGLAGGSPGNEQFFGPGTRLTVL.